The 15 T cell receptor beta chains below come from one sample, sequenced in a study of shared clonotypes between healthy human individuals. Assay used: immunoSEQ multiplex PCR; TCRdb lists only in-frame clones, some missing. The table has over 950,000 clones, 77% seen once. Sequenced material: memory CD4+ T cells from PBMCs. Sample subset: CD45RA-negative fraction. The receptors here all came from a man aged 18 to 29 in good health. Some clones in this sample may be carry-over from other donors' samples.

The CDR3 DNA sequence: TGTGCCTGGGCGAGACAGTTAGCTAACTATGGCTACACCTTC. This gives the protein CAWARQLANYGYTF. The chain couples TRBV30 to TRBJ1-2; tentative D call: TRBD1 (5 bases). The germline V gene has CDR1 GTSNPN and CDR2 SVGIG (reference sequence). V was pared by 5 bases and J by 0 bases, with 13 bases between. The CDR3 covers 14 residues. The whole variable domain, remainder taken from reference TRBV30 and TRBJ1-2, is SQTIHQWPATLVQPVGSPLSLECTVEGTSNPNLYWYRQAAGRGLQLLFYSVGIGQISSEVPQNLSASRPQDRQFILSSKKLLLSDSGFYLCAWARQLANYGYTFGSGTRLTVV.

The CDR3 protein is CATSRVDFVDTEAFF. The CDR3 bases are TGTGCCACCAGCAGAGTAGACTTCGTCGACACTGAAGCTTTCTTT. The V gene is TRBV15, the J gene TRBJ1-1; D gene unclear. The CDR3 spans 15 residues. The V gene's germline CDR1 is LNHNV and CDR2 YYDKDF (reference sequence). The V end was cut by 1 base, the J end by 3 bases, with 12 bases between.

This clone was recorded only once. The gene calls are TRBV5-5 and TRBJ2-5, with D possibly TRBD2 on 6 matching bases. CDR3 length: 14 residues. From germline, CDR1 is SGHKS and CDR2 YYEKEE (reference sequence). V was pared by 3 bases and J by 4 bases, with 13 bases between. The DNA of the CDR3 is TGTGCCAGCAGCTCCCGCCCGGGGGTAGAGACCCAGTACTTC. Amino acid sequence: CASSSRPGVETQYF.

This chain uses TRBV5-1 with TRBJ2-5, with 7 bases matching TRBD1. The CDR3 totals 13 residues. V shed 6 bases, J shed 3 bases, and the junction held 5 bases outside the gene matches. Germline V lookup: CDR1 SGHRS, CDR2 YFSETQ. CDR3 nucleotides: TGCGCCAGCACCGCGGACAGGAAAGAGACCCAGTACTTC. This encodes CASTADRKETQYF.

The gene calls are TRBV6-1 and TRBJ1-5; TRBD1 might be the D (5 bases). Germline CDR1 and CDR2: MNHNS and SASEGT. V shed 9 bases and J shed 1 base, with 16 bases lying between them. The CDR3 totals 15 residues. CDR3 nucleotides: TGTGCCAGTTCCCTTACAGGCGACAGCAATCAGCCCCAGCATTTT. Amino acids: CASSLTGDSNQPQHF.

This rearrangement joins TRBV5-4 to TRBJ2-1; weak D call: TRBD1 (5 bases). The CDR3 spans 14 residues. V lost 2 bases and J lost 4, with 10 bases in between. CDR1 and CDR2 from the germline V gene are SGHNT and YYREEE (reference sequence). The CDR3, as DNA: TGTGCCAGCAGCTTTAAGCCAGGGTACAATGAGCAGTTCTTC. This encodes CASSFKPGYNEQFF.

The chain uses TRBV29-1 and TRBJ1-2; 7 bases align to TRBD1. This CDR3 is built from 12 residues. In germline, CDR1 is SQVTM, CDR2 ANQGSEA. The ends lost 7 bases at V and 5 bases at J; junction bases unmatched: 7. This CDR3 reads CSAAGTVYGYTF. CDR3 DNA: TGCAGCGCCGCCGGGACAGTGTATGGCTACACCTTC. Filled out from reference TRBV29-1 and TRBJ1-2, the complete variable domain reads SAVISQKPSRDICQRGTSLTIQCQVDSQVTMMFWYRQQPGQSLTLIATANQGSEATYESGFVIDKFPISRPNLTFSTLTVSNMSPEDSSIYLCSAAGTVYGYTFGSGTRLTVV.

V and J are TRBV5-1 and TRBJ2-1; 11 nucleotides align to TRBD2. CDR1 is SGHRS and CDR2 is YFSETQ in the germline V gene. V lost 6 bases and J lost 3; bases outside the gene matches: 5. CDR3 length: 15 amino acids. The CDR3 sequence: CASTTGTSGYNEQFF. CDR3 bases: TGCGCCAGCACCACTGGGACTAGCGGCTACAATGAGCAGTTCTTC. The full variable domain, rest sourced from reference TRBV5-1 and TRBJ2-1, is KAGVTQTPRYLIKTRGQQVTLSCSPISGHRSVSWYQQTPGQGLQFLFEYFSETQRNKGNFPGRFSGRQFSNSRSEMNVSTLELGDSALYLCASTTGTSGYNEQFFGPGTRLTVL.

The chain joins TRBV5-1 to TRBJ2-7; TRBD2 matches at 11 bases. Trimming at V came to 6 bases and at J to 7 bases, leaving 27 bases not matched to a gene. This CDR3 has 20 residues. CDR1 and CDR2 (germline): SGHRS, YFSETQ. The CDR3 spells CASTPRSTFPSSGRGPEQYF. Written as DNA, the CDR3 is TGCGCCAGCACCCCTCGGAGCACCTTCCCGAGTAGCGGGAGGGGCCCAGAGCAGTACTTC.

The chain has TRBV5-1 and TRBJ1-3; 7 bases fit TRBD1. CDR1 is SGHRS and CDR2 is YFSETQ in the germline V gene. V trimming: 4 bases; J trimming: 4 bases; junction bases outside the gene matches: 8. This CDR3 region has 15 residues. CDR3 in amino acids: CASSPQGVSGNTIYF. CDR3 nucleotide sequence: TGCGCCAGCAGCCCGCAGGGGGTCTCAGGAAACACCATATATTTT. The whole variable domain, remainder taken from reference TRBV5-1 and TRBJ1-3, is KAGVTQTPRYLIKTRGQQVTLSCSPISGHRSVSWYQQTPGQGLQFLFEYFSETQRNKGNFPGRFSGRQFSNSRSEMNVSTLELGDSALYLCASSPQGVSGNTIYFGEGSWLTVV.

This rearrangement joins TRBV7-9 to TRBJ2-5; D call uncertain. V was shortened by 1 base and J by 5 bases, with 20 bases between the two germline ends. The length of the CDR3 is 17 residues. Germline V lookup: CDR1 SEHNR, CDR2 FQNEAQ (reference sequence). CDR3 sequence reads: CASSLGFQRGVSETQYF. The CDR3 coding sequence is TGTGCCAGCAGCTTAGGGTTCCAGCGTGGCGTGTCCGAGACCCAGTACTTC.

The J gene is TRBJ2-1, the V gene TRBV6-5; TRBD2 might be the D (5 bases). CDR3 size: 15 residues. Germline assignment: CDR1 MNHEY and CDR2 SVGAGI. V was shortened by 2 bases and J by 7 bases, with 15 bases between the two germline ends. In DNA form, the CDR3 reads TGTGCCAGCAGTTACAGCGGAGAGCCTACAAATGAGCAGTTCTTC. As protein: CASSYSGEPTNEQFF.

This clone was picked up one time. The chain employs TRBV5-1 and TRBJ1-2; 7 positions agree with TRBD1. CDR1 and CDR2 (germline): SGHRS, YFSETQ. CDR3 length: 16 residues. V lost 4 bases, J lost 0 bases, and 9 bases stayed unmatched. For the CDR3, the DNA is TGCGCCAGCAGCCCCCAGACAGGGCTCGCTAACTATGGCTACACCTTC. Translated, it gives CASSPQTGLANYGYTF.

A single count supports this clone. CDR3 bases: TGTGCCAGCAGCTTCCAGTGGAAGCAAGAGACCCAGTACTTC. It codes for CASSFQWKQETQYF. This chain uses TRBV7-2 with TRBJ2-5; D gene ambiguous. Between the trimmed V and J ends, which lost 3 bases and 2 bases, there was a span of 10 bases. The CDR3 has 14 amino acids. Per germline, CDR1 SGHTA and CDR2 FQGNSA.

The chain joins TRBV5-1 to TRBJ2-5; 9 bases agree with TRBD1. From germline, CDR1 is SGHRS and CDR2 YFSETQ. The CDR3 is 14 residues long. J was trimmed by 3 bases and V by 1 base; bases with no gene match: 1. Written as DNA, the CDR3 is TGCGCCAGCAGCTTGAGGACAGGGGAAGAGACCCAGTACTTC. This sequence encodes CASSLRTGEETQYF. Full variable domain (outside the CDR3, taken from reference TRBV5-1 and TRBJ2-5): KAGVTQTPRYLIKTRGQQVTLSCSPISGHRSVSWYQQTPGQGLQFLFEYFSETQRNKGNFPGRFSGRQFSNSRSEMNVSTLELGDSALYLCASSLRTGEETQYFGPGTRLLVL.